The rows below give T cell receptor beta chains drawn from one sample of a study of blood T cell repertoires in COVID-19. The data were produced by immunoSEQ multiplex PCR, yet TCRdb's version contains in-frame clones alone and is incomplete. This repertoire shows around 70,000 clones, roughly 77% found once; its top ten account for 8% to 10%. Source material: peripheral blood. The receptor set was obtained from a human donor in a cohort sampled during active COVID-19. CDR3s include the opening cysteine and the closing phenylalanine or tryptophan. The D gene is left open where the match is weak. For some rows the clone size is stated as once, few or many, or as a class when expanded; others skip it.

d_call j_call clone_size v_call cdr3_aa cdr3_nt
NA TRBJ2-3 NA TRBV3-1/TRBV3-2 CASSPDQSDTQYF TGTGCCAGCAGTCCTGATCAGTCAGATACGCAGTATTTT
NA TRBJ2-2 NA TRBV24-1 CATSWTGDTGELFF TGTGCCACCAGTTGGACTGGGGACACCGGGGAGCTGTTTTTT
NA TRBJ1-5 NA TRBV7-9 CASSPDLLDAGNQPQHF TGTGCCAGCAGCCCAGATTTACTCGACGCGGGCAATCAGCCCCAGCATTTT
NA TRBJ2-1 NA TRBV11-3 CASSLGASGGRYEQFF TGTGCCAGCAGCTTAGGGGCCAGCGGAGGGCGGTATGAGCAGTTCTTC
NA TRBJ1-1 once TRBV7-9 CASSGGANTEAFF TGTGCCAGCTCTGGGGGCGCGAACACTGAAGCTTTCTTT
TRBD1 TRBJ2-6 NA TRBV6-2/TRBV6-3 CASSYRGRGANVLTF TGTGCCAGCAGTTACAGGGGGCGAGGGGCCAACGTCCTGACTTTC
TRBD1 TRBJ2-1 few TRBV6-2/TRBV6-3 CASSSGTGSYNEQFF TGTGCCAGCAGCTCCGGGACAGGCTCCTACAATGAGCAGTTCTTC
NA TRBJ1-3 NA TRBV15 CATAAEIGNTIYF TGTGCCACGGCGGCAGAGATAGGAAACACCATATATTTT
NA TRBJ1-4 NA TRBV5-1 CASTQGSSGGKLFF TGCGCCAGCACCCAGGGGTCGTCCGGTGGAAAACTGTTTTTT
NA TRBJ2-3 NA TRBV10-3 CAISAGVHLDTQYF TGTGCCATCAGTGCGGGAGTTCATTTAGATACGCAGTATTTT
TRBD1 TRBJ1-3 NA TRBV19 CASSTHRGPMNTIYF TGTGCCAGTAGTACTCACAGGGGTCCTATGAACACCATATATTTT
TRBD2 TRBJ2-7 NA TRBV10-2 CASSVAGGFDEQYF TGCGCCAGCAGTGTGGCGGGAGGGTTTGACGAGCAGTACTTC
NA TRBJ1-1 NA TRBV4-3 CASSQNMAGNEAFF TGCGCCAGCAGCCAGAACATGGCAGGAAATGAAGCTTTCTTT
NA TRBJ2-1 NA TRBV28 CASSRTGNNEQFF TGTGCCAGCAGTCGAACGGGGAACAATGAGCAGTTCTTC
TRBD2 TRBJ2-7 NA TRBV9 CASSVGGSTYEQYF TGTGCCAGCAGCGTAGGCGGGAGTACCTACGAGCAGTACTTC
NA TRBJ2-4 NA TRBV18 CASSPPIRALQYF TGTGCCAGCTCACCACCGATCAGGGCCCTTCAGTACTTC
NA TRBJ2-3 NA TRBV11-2 CASSLEVHADTQYF TGTGCCAGCAGCTTAGAGGTACACGCAGATACGCAGTATTTT
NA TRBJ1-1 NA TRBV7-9 CASSNEANTEAFF TGTGCCAGCAGCAATGAGGCGAACACTGAAGCTTTCTTT
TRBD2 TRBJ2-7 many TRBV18 CASSPVPAGEDREQYF TGTGCCAGCTCACCCGTGCCAGCGGGAGAGGATAGGGAGCAGTACTTC
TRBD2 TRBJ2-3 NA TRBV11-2 CVSSLRTSGTDTQYF TGTGTCAGCAGCCTCCGGACTAGCGGCACAGATACGCAGTATTTT
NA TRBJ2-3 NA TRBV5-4 CASSPDPSRGTQYF TGTGCCAGCAGCCCTGATCCGAGTCGGGGGACGCAGTATTTT
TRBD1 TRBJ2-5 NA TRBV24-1 CATSDQQGSKTQYF TGTGCCACCAGTGACCAACAGGGGTCCAAGACCCAGTACTTC
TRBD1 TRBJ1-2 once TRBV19 CASSKQGPPYGYTF TGTGCCAGTAGTAAACAGGGGCCACCCTATGGCTACACCTTC
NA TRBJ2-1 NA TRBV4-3 CASSQDPSYYEQFF TGCGCCAGCAGCCAAGACCCTAGCTACTATGAGCAGTTCTTC
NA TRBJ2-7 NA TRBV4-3 CASSQRESGEQYF TGCGCCAGCAGCCAGAGGGAGTCCGGCGAGCAGTACTTC
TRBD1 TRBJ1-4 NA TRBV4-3 CASSPFSTQAPGQPNEKLFF TGCGCCAGCAGCCCTTTCAGTACCCAGGCCCCGGGACAGCCTAATGAAAAACTGTTTTTT
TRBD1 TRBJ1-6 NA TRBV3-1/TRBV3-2 CASSLPPGQGNNSPLHF TGTGCCAGCAGCCTACCCCCGGGACAGGGGAATAATTCACCCCTCCACTTT
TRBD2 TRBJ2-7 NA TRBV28 CASLGTGTSGTYEQYF TGTGCCAGCCTTGGGACCGGGACTAGCGGGACCTACGAGCAGTACTTC
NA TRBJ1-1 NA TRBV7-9 CASNPGGGPGTEAFF TGTGCCAGCAACCCCGGGGGGGGGCCGGGCACTGAAGCTTTCTTT
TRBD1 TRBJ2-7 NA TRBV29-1 CSGTGSSYEQYF TGCAGCGGGACAGGGAGCTCCTACGAGCAGTACTTC
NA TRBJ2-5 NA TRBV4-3 CASSQGTPPETQYF TGCGCCAGCAGCCAGGGGACTCCTCCGGAGACCCAGTACTTC
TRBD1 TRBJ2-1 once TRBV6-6 CASSYPGTANEQFF TGTGCCAGCAGTTACCCGGGGACAGCCAATGAGCAGTTCTTC
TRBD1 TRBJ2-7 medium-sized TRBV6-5 CASSYPRQGHYEQYF TGTGCCAGCAGTTACCCGCGACAGGGCCACTACGAGCAGTACTTC
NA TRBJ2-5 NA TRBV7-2 CASSLLSGNQETQYF TGTGCCAGCAGCTTACTGTCCGGGAACCAAGAGACCCAGTACTTC
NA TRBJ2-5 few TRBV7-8 CASSLNAPTGHNVQYF TGTGCCAGCAGCTTAAACGCGCCGACAGGCCACAACGTCCAGTACTTC
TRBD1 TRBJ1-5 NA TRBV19 CASKGGTGAINQPQHF TGTGCCAGTAAGGGAGGCACAGGGGCCATCAATCAGCCCCAGCATTTT
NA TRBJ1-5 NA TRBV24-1 CATSEGARNQPQHF TGTGCCACCAGTGAGGGGGCAAGGAATCAGCCCCAGCATTTT
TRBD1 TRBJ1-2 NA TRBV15 CATSRAGQNLFSYTF TGTGCCACCAGCAGAGCGGGACAGAACTTATTCAGCTACACCTTC
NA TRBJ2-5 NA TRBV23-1 CASRTEQETQYF TGCGCCAGCCGGACAGAGCAAGAGACCCAGTACTTC
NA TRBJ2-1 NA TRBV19 CASRTGTLYNEQFF TGTGCCAGTAGGACCGGGACATTGTACAATGAGCAGTTCTTC
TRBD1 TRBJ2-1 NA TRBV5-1 CASSKGQGGMRVYNEQFF TGCGCCAGCAGCAAGGGACAGGGGGGTATGCGGGTCTACAATGAGCAGTTCTTC
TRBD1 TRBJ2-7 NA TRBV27 CASSLGQASSYEQYF TGTGCCAGCAGTCTGGGACAGGCCTCCTCCTACGAGCAGTACTTC
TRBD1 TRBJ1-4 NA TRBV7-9 CASRPTGGNEKLFF TGTGCCAGCAGGCCGACAGGGGGTAATGAAAAACTGTTTTTT